This TCR beta chain emerged from a study of blood T cells in healthy people across ages. This clonotype was counted only a few times. A J-beta primer mix and a sample-barcoded 5' primer were used in a second PCR of roughly 6 to 11 cycles. The template-switch adaptor was a 5' adaptor with 12 random nucleotides. It tagged each cDNA molecule. TCRdb itself ran the 5' RACE reads through MiXCR, one entry per CDR3 protein. This sample has about 800,000 distinct CDR3 sequences, with 25% found just once. This sample was shared with a second study, whose subject was T cells of mothers and their children.

This receptor was identified in a boy younger than 18 in good health. What was sequenced was blood.

The CDR3 bases are TGCAGCGTTGAAAGGCAGACCCCCTACGAGCAGTACTTC. Encoded protein: CSVERQTPYEQYF. V gene TRBV29-1 combines with J gene TRBJ2-7, with unresolved D. Trimming stripped 2 bases from V and 2 bases from J, with 10 bases between. Germline assignment: CDR1 SQVTM and CDR2 ANQGSEA. This CDR3 has 13 residues.